The clone carrying this T cell receptor beta chain was counted a few times. The CDR3 loop spans 14 amino acids. Germline assignment: CDR1 SGHVS and CDR2 FQNEAQ. Trimming took 4 bases from V and 3 from J, leaving 12 bases between them. The data were obtained in a study of identical twins. A single record per CDR3 protein comes from TCRdb applying MiXCR to the 5' RACE reads. The data hold around 480,000 distinct CDR3 sequences, with roughly an eighth observed a single time. This sample was shared with a second study, whose subject was yellow fever vaccine responses in identical twins.

The TCR originated in a woman under 30 in good health. The sample taken for sequencing was CD4+ T cells sorted from blood. V gene TRBV7-8 combines with J gene TRBJ2-5; D unresolved. CDR3 residues: CASSSPGLKETQYF. The CDR3 nucleotides are TGTGCCAGCAGCTCCCCGGGCCTAAAAGAGACCCAGTACTTC.